What follows describes a single T cell receptor (beta chain). What it binds is not known. There are 15 residues in the CDR3. Germline assignment: CDR1 KGHSH and CDR2 LQKENI. V lost 3 bases to trimming and J lost 2 bases, with 13 bases between them. This sample is part of a study of cytomegalovirus exposure and HLA in healthy donors. Study as a whole: From donors who were HLA-typed, an early data release held about 89 million unique TCRs. Study-wide points: A later analysis reported that several of the most significant clusters appeared to be linked to common viral pathogens, among them Epstein-Barr virus.

The study ran its PCR with 60 Vbeta and 13 Jbeta primers. Repertoires were generated with immunoSEQ multiplex PCR, while TCRdb's copy carries only in-frame clones and drops some. Of roughly 200,000 clones listed, almost 70% are singletons. The sequenced material came from PBMCs. The chain is built from TRBV18 and TRBJ2-5; D might be TRBD2 (5 bases). This TCR came from a man aged 40-49 years in good health and CMV-seropositive. As DNA, the CDR3 is TGTGCCAGCTCACCCCCTCTGAGGGTTCAAGAGACCCAGTACTTC. Protein: CASSPPLRVQETQYF.